This entry lists 29 T cell receptor beta chains sequenced from one sample in a study of blood T cell repertoires in COVID-19. Assay: immunoSEQ multiplex PCR; the TCRdb copy retains only in-frame clones and omits some. The table includes some 350,000 clones, around 87% detected once. What was sequenced was peripheral blood. The receptor set was obtained from a human donor in a cohort sampled during active COVID-19.

This clone occurred once. The chain has TRBV20-1 and TRBJ1-1; 9 nucleotides line up with TRBD1. Trimming cost V 3 bases and J 0 bases; bases outside gene matches: 8. Germline lookup yields CDR1 DFQATT and CDR2 SNEGSKA (reference sequence). CDR3 length: 16 amino acids. CDR3 in amino acids: CSASGTGLGLNTEAFF. The CDR3, as DNA: TGCAGTGCTAGTGGGACAGGGCTCGGCCTGAACACTGAAGCTTTCTTT.

The chain combines TRBV27 with TRBJ1-2; TRBD1 agrees at 7 bases. The CDR3 has 14 amino acids. Germline V lookup: CDR1 MNHEY, CDR2 SMNVEV (reference sequence). Trimming removed 0 bases from V and 7 bases from J; junction bases left unmatched: 5. The CDR3 spells CASSLSRGLGGYTF. CDR3 bases: TGTGCCAGCAGTTTATCCAGGGGGTTGGGTGGCTACACCTTC.

The sample holds one count of this clone. J is TRBJ1-6 and V is TRBV30, with unresolved D. Germline values: CDR1 GTSNPN, CDR2 SVGIG (reference sequence). V was clipped by 3 bases and J by 7 bases, with 7 bases between them. The CDR3 has 12 residues. This CDR3 reads CAWRSGNSPLHF. CDR3 sequence (DNA): TGTGCCTGGAGGTCCGGGAATTCACCCCTCCACTTT.

The J gene is TRBJ2-5, the V gene TRBV19; 14 bases match TRBD2. V trimming: 6 bases; J trimming: 5 bases; junction bases outside the gene matches: 5. The CDR3 has 15 amino acids. Germline CDR1 and CDR2: LNHDA and SQIVND (reference sequence). CDR3 in amino acids: CASSGTSGSQETQYF. In nucleotides, the CDR3 is TGTGCCAGTAGCGGGACTAGCGGGAGTCAGGAGACCCAGTACTTC.

The V call is TRBV7-2, the J call TRBJ2-1; 11 nucleotides line up with TRBD2. V gave up 5 bases and J gave up 4 bases; unmatched junction bases: 7. Germline V gene data show CDR1 as SGHTA and CDR2 as FQGNSA. The CDR3 sequence is 16 residues long. The CDR3 protein is CASSPLGLAEYNEQFF. The DNA of the CDR3 is TGTGCCAGCAGCCCACTGGGACTAGCGGAATACAATGAGCAGTTCTTC.

This chain uses TRBV7-8 with TRBJ2-7, with 8 bases lining up with TRBD1. The V gene end was trimmed by 5 bases and the J gene end by 2 bases; junction bases not matched to a gene: 8. This CDR3 contains 15 residues. CDR1 and CDR2 from the germline V gene are SGHVS and FQNEAQ. The CDR3 loop is CASSPGTGYTYEQYF. CDR3 in DNA: TGTGCCAGCAGCCCAGGGACAGGTTATACCTACGAGCAGTACTTC.

V and J are TRBV28 and TRBJ2-7, with D perhaps TRBD2 (6 bases). Per germline, CDR1 MDHEN and CDR2 SYDVKM. This CDR3 spans 16 amino acids. The ends were cut back, 3 bases at V and 1 base at J, with 16 bases in the middle. CDR3 protein: CASSFSFVGTSYEQYF. The CDR3 DNA follows: TGTGCCAGCAGTTTCTCCTTTGTTGGGACTTCCTACGAGCAGTACTTC.

This chain joins TRBV10-1 and TRBJ2-2, with 7 bases fitting TRBD1. Per germline, CDR1 WNHNN and CDR2 SYGVQD (reference sequence). The ends lost 3 bases at V and 2 bases at J; junction bases unmatched: 6. The CDR3 contains 16 residues. The CDR3 loop reads CASSEGRQGNTGELFF. CDR3 nucleotides: TGCGCCAGCAGTGAAGGGCGACAGGGAAACACCGGGGAGCTGTTTTTT.

V gene TRBV15 combines with J gene TRBJ1-2, with unresolved D. The CDR3 contains 16 residues. Germline assignment: CDR1 LNHNV and CDR2 YYDKDF (reference sequence). V lost 0 bases and J 7 bases, leaving 18 bases between the germline ends. The CDR3, as DNA: TGTGCCACCAGCAGAGACCCACGGCATTATGAGGGTGGCTACACCTTC. It specifies CATSRDPRHYEGGYTF.

This clone appeared once. V usage is TRBV10-3 and J usage is TRBJ1-2; 7 positions agree with TRBD1. The CDR3 sequence is 12 residues long. Germline values: CDR1 ENHRY, CDR2 SYGVKD. The ends lost 10 bases at V and 6 bases at J; junction bases unmatched: 8. The CDR3 sequence: CANFDRADGYTF. The DNA for the CDR3 is TGTGCCAACTTCGACAGGGCGGATGGCTACACCTTC.

V and J are TRBV19 and TRBJ1-1; D may be TRBD1 (6 bases). The CDR3 contains 12 residues. V was cut by 5 bases and J by 8 bases, with 12 bases left in between. The germline V gene has CDR1 LNHDA and CDR2 SQIVND (reference sequence). The CDR3 DNA is TGTGCCAGTAGTCCTCGGACAGCAGAAGCTTTCTTT. Translation: CASSPRTAEAFF.

The V call is TRBV6-6, the J call TRBJ2-7, with 8 nucleotides matching TRBD1. The germline V gene has CDR1 MNHNY and CDR2 SVGAGI (reference sequence). Trimming removed 0 bases from V and 7 bases from J; junction bases left unmatched: 2. The CDR3 has 13 residues. The CDR3 protein is CASSYSTGAEQYF. The DNA for the CDR3 is TGTGCCAGCAGTTACTCGACAGGGGCTGAGCAGTACTTC.

This sequence joins TRBV5-1 and TRBJ2-7; 12 bases line up with TRBD1. CDR1 is SGHRS, CDR2 YFSETQ, per germline. V gave up 5 bases and J gave up 5 bases; unmatched junction bases: 8. CDR3 length: 15 residues. The CDR3 DNA is TGCGCCAGCAGACCGACCGGGACAGGGGGCCACGAGCAGTACTTC. Protein: CASRPTGTGGHEQYF.

The V and J genes are TRBV28 and TRBJ1-5, with D unclear. The germline V gene encodes CDR1 MDHEN and CDR2 SYDVKM. Trimming left V 6 bases short and J 7 bases short, with 10 bases between. The CDR3 runs 12 residues. CDR3 sequence reads: CASSEAGQPQHF. The CDR3 nucleotides read TGTGCCAGCAGCGAGGCGGGGCAGCCCCAGCATTTT.

The V and J genes are TRBV18 and TRBJ2-1; TRBD2 matches at 8 bases. Trimming cost V 0 bases and J 0 bases; bases outside gene matches: 7. The CDR3 spans 18 residues. Per the germline V gene, CDR1 is KGHSH and CDR2 is LQKENI. This CDR3 reads CASSPPVSGGSSYNEQFF. The CDR3 DNA follows: TGTGCCAGCTCACCACCTGTCAGCGGGGGAAGCTCCTACAATGAGCAGTTCTTC.

The chain couples TRBV5-1 to TRBJ1-1; no clear D gene. Per the germline V gene, CDR1 is SGHRS and CDR2 is YFSETQ. Trimming took off 1 base at V and 0 bases at J, with 4 bases between the two ends. This CDR3 has 13 amino acids. CDR3 in DNA: TGCGCCAGCAGCTTGATCTTGAACACTGAAGCTTTCTTT. Encoded protein: CASSLILNTEAFF.

This clone was seen once. The chain carries TRBV5-5 and TRBJ1-2; tentatively, D is TRBD1 (6 bases). The CDR3 loop spans 15 amino acids. Deletions cut 4 bases from V and 1 base from J, with 14 bases between. Per the germline V gene, CDR1 is SGHKS and CDR2 is YYEKEE (reference sequence). The DNA for the CDR3 is TGTGCCAGCAGCCCTAGGGACAAGAGTAACTATGGCTACACCTTC. Protein sequence: CASSPRDKSNYGYTF.

The genes are TRBV4-1 and TRBJ2-1; weak D call: TRBD1 (5 bases). The V gene's germline CDR1 is MGHRA and CDR2 YSYEKL. Trimming took 1 base from V and 4 from J, leaving 14 bases between them. This CDR3 contains 16 residues. CDR3 nucleotides: TGCGCCAGCAGCCAAGCGGCAGGGTCCTTTTACAATGAGCAGTTCTTC. It yields the protein CASSQAAGSFYNEQFF.

This clone was seen once. The chain recombines TRBV2 with TRBJ1-2, with D uncertain. Germline lookup yields CDR1 SNHLY and CDR2 FYNNEI. V was trimmed by 7 bases and J by 1 base, leaving 10 bases between them. The CDR3 has 13 amino acids. CDR3 sequence (DNA): TGTGCCAGCACGGGAGAGATTAACTATGGCTACACCTTC. This encodes CASTGEINYGYTF. Using reference TRBV2 and TRBJ1-2 for the parts outside the CDR3, the full variable domain is EPEVTQTPSHQVTQMGQEVILRCVPISNHLYFYWYRQILGQKVEFLVSFYNNEISEKSEIFDDQFSVERPDGSNFTLKIRSTKLEDSAMYFCASTGEINYGYTFGSGTRLTVV.

The chain is built from TRBV28 and TRBJ2-2; 8 nucleotides match TRBD1. The V and J ends lost 3 bases and 2 bases, in that order; junction bases with no gene match: 2. The germline gives CDR1 MDHEN, CDR2 SYDVKM. The CDR3 totals 15 residues. This CDR3 reads CASSLGTGNTGELFF. The CDR3 nucleotides read TGTGCCAGCAGTTTGGGGACAGGCAACACCGGGGAGCTGTTTTTT.

This rearrangement joins TRBV18 to TRBJ1-3; tentative D call: TRBD1 (6 bases). This CDR3 region has 17 residues. Trimming left V 1 base short and J 0 bases short, with 13 bases between. The germline V gene encodes CDR1 KGHSH and CDR2 LQKENI. As DNA, the CDR3 is TGTGCCAGCTCACCACAAGGACAGCCGATCTCTGGAAACACCATATATTTT. Protein product: CASSPQGQPISGNTIYF.

This chain joins TRBV7-9 and TRBJ1-1, with D possibly TRBD1 on 5 matching bases. This CDR3 comprises 14 residues. The germline V gene encodes CDR1 SEHNR and CDR2 FQNEAQ (reference sequence). V lost 3 bases and J lost 3, with 11 bases in between. Written as DNA, the CDR3 is TGTGCCAGCAGCTTCTGGGGCGGGGACACTGAAGCTTTCTTT. This translates into CASSFWGGDTEAFF.

Here the CDR3 reads CAWSVRDNQPQHF. In DNA, the CDR3 is TGTGCCTGGAGTGTGAGGGACAATCAGCCCCAGCATTTT. The chain is built from TRBV30 and TRBJ1-5; D unclear. The CDR3 extends over 13 amino acids. Germline CDR1 is GTSNPN and CDR2 is SVGIG (reference sequence). V gave up 0 bases and J gave up 3 bases, with 6 bases separating them. The variable domain in full, completed from reference TRBV30 and TRBJ1-5, reads SQTIHQWPATLVQPVGSPLSLECTVEGTSNPNLYWYRQAAGRGLQLLFYSVGIGQISSEVPQNLSASRPQDRQFILSSKKLLLSDSGFYLCAWSVRDNQPQHFGDGTRLSIL.

V is TRBV11-2 and J is TRBJ1-1; 7 bases fit TRBD1. Trimming at V came to 1 base and at J to 5 bases, leaving 4 bases not matched to a gene. This CDR3 spans 14 amino acids. The V gene's germline CDR1 is SGHAT and CDR2 FQNNGV. DNA for the CDR3: TGTGCCAGCAGCTTAGGGACAGGTACGACTGAAGCTTTCTTT. It codes for CASSLGTGTTEAFF.

This chain links TRBV11-2 with TRBJ1-2; 7 nucleotides line up with TRBD1. CDR1 SGHAT and CDR2 FQNNGV come from the germline V gene. The junction had 11 bases not matched to a gene; V was cut back by 5 bases and J by 8 bases. There are 14 residues in the CDR3. CDR3 sequence reads: CASSMPGQPRGYTF. CDR3 DNA: TGTGCCAGCAGCATGCCGGGACAGCCGAGAGGCTACACCTTC.

This clone has a single count. This chain joins TRBV4-2 and TRBJ2-1; 13 bases are a match to TRBD2. Germline CDR1 reads LGHNA; CDR2 reads YNFKEQ. The CDR3 runs to 17 residues. With 0 bases clipped from V and 2 bases from J, the junction kept 1 base outside the gene matches. CDR3 DNA sequence: TGTGCCAGCAGCCAAGAAGGGACTAGCGGGACCTACAATGAGCAGTTCTTC. It encodes CASSQEGTSGTYNEQFF.

The gene calls are TRBV5-1 and TRBJ2-7; 15 bases align to TRBD2. CDR1 and CDR2 from the germline V gene are SGHRS and YFSETQ. The CDR3 sequence is 17 residues long. With V trimmed by 3 bases and J by 3 bases, 7 bases remained unmatched. The CDR3 region has the DNA TGCGCCAGCAGCTCGGGACTAGCGGGAGGCAAACTCTACGAGCAGTACTTC. Protein: CASSSGLAGGKLYEQYF. Complete variable domain (other parts from reference TRBV5-1 and TRBJ2-7): KAGVTQTPRYLIKTRGQQVTLSCSPISGHRSVSWYQQTPGQGLQFLFEYFSETQRNKGNFPGRFSGRQFSNSRSEMNVSTLELGDSALYLCASSSGLAGGKLYEQYFGPGTRLTVT.

The chain has TRBV27 and TRBJ2-7, with a tentative D call TRBD2 (6 bases). Deletions cut 3 bases from V and 3 bases from J, with 12 bases between. Per the germline V gene, CDR1 is MNHEY and CDR2 is SMNVEV (reference sequence). This CDR3 region has 14 residues. The CDR3 DNA sequence: TGTGCCAGCAGTTTGGAGGGAAGACACTACGAGCAGTACTTC. As protein: CASSLEGRHYEQYF.

The genes are TRBV15 and TRBJ2-1; 7 bases are shared with TRBD2. Germline lookup yields CDR1 LNHNV and CDR2 YYDKDF (reference sequence). V lost 4 bases, J lost 6 bases, and 6 bases stayed unmatched. CDR3 length equals 14 residues. CDR3 bases: TGTGCCACCAGCACCTTCGGACTAGTCAATGAGCAGTTCTTC. Its protein is CATSTFGLVNEQFF.